These T cell receptor beta chains were read from a single sample in a study of T cell changes during pregnancy in multiple sclerosis. This table comes from immunoSEQ multiplex PCR, and its TCRdb copy is limited to in-frame clones, with some not included. The repertoire has 60,000 or so clones, 80% to 90% of them found once; the top ten carry 0.89%. The sequencing here drew on peripheral blood, taken in the first trimester of pregnancy. The source is a female donor in good health, enrolled as a control in a pregnancy study. Both conserved end residues are part of each CDR3. Fields, in order: D gene, J gene, clone size, V gene, CDR3 protein, CDR3 DNA. A D gene is named only where the DNA matches it firmly. Rows give clone size only sometimes, using once, few, many, or a class for an expanded clone.

. | TRBJ1-2 | . | TRBV7-8 | CASSLAGGYGYTF | TGTGCCAGCAGCTTAGCGGGGGGCTATGGCTACACCTTC
TRBD1 | TRBJ2-7 | . | TRBV6-5 | CASEDPGGPYEQYF | TGTGCCAGCGAAGACCCAGGGGGTCCCTACGAGCAGTACTTC
TRBD1 | TRBJ2-7 | once | TRBV4-2 | CASSQVGQPYEQYF | TGTGCCAGCAGCCAAGTGGGACAGCCCTACGAGCAGTACTTC
. | TRBJ1-1 | . | TRBV6-1 | CASTRREVPEAFF | TGTGCCAGCACCAGGAGGGAGGTTCCTGAAGCTTTCTTT
. | TRBJ1-4 | once | TRBV19 | CASSIVGKGTTNEKLFF | TGTGCCAGTAGTATAGTCGGGAAGGGAACCACTAATGAAAAACTGTTTTTT
TRBD1 | TRBJ1-2 | . | TRBV10-2 | CASRDRVGVTDYGYTF | TGCGCCAGCAGGGACAGGGTCGGTGTAACTGACTATGGCTACACCTTC
. | TRBJ2-6 | . | TRBV5-6 | CASSLLQGTGANVLTF | TGTGCCAGCAGCTTACTACAGGGCACTGGGGCCAACGTCCTGACTTTC
TRBD1 | TRBJ2-5 | . | TRBV14 | CASSRYRGQGQETQYF | TGTGCCAGCAGCCGATACCGAGGACAGGGGCAAGAGACCCAGTACTTC
. | TRBJ1-2 | . | TRBV27 | CASSLEGGKIYGYTF | TGTGCCAGCAGTTTGGAAGGGGGAAAGATCTATGGCTACACCTTC
TRBD2 | TRBJ2-3 | . | TRBV27 | CASSGMTSGGDTDTQYF | TGTGCCAGCAGCGGAATGACTAGCGGGGGTGATACAGATACGCAGTATTTT
. | TRBJ1-3 | . | TRBV7-2 | CASSLGRGGSGNTIYF | TGTGCCAGCAGCTTAGGTCGCGGGGGTTCTGGAAACACCATATATTTT
. | TRBJ1-5 | . | TRBV9 | CASSVSGDSNQPQHF | TGTGCCAGCAGCGTTTCAGGGGATAGCAATCAGCCCCAGCATTTT
TRBD1 | TRBJ1-3 | . | TRBV18 | CASSPGQGRDFAGNTIYF | TGTGCCAGCTCACCCGGACAGGGGCGCGATTTCGCTGGAAACACCATATATTTT
. | TRBJ1-1 | . | TRBV6-5 | CASTPGSGGNTEAFF | TGTGCCAGCACCCCCGGTTCGGGGGGGAACACTGAAGCTTTCTTT
. | TRBJ2-2 | . | TRBV5-1 | CASSLEGANTGELFF | TGCGCCAGCAGCTTGGAGGGGGCGAACACCGGGGAGCTGTTTTTT
. | TRBJ1-1 | . | TRBV19 | CASSPNGITEAFF | TGTGCCAGTAGCCCCAATGGCATAACTGAAGCTTTCTTT
. | TRBJ1-1 | . | TRBV5-1 | CASSLTGNAEAFF | TGCGCCAGCAGCTTGACAGGGAACGCTGAAGCTTTCTTT
TRBD1 | TRBJ1-1 | . | TRBV5-6 | CASSYGQGDTEAFF | TGTGCCAGCAGCTATGGACAGGGGGACACTGAAGCTTTCTTT
TRBD1 | TRBJ1-2 | . | TRBV10-3 | CAMGQPANYGYTF | TGTGCCATGGGACAGCCAGCGAACTATGGCTACACCTTC
TRBD2 | TRBJ2-7 | once | TRBV6-6 | CASSPGTSGYYEQYF | TGTGCCAGCAGCCCTGGGACTAGCGGGTACTACGAGCAGTACTTC
. | TRBJ2-7 | few | TRBV6-1 | CASSESVAVSSYEQYF | TGTGCCAGCAGTGAATCGGTAGCGGTTAGCTCCTACGAGCAGTACTTC
. | TRBJ1-4 | . | TRBV4-3 | CASSPGQFFGELFF | TGCGCCAGCAGCCCAGGACAGTTTTTCGGGGAACTGTTTTTT
. | TRBJ1-1 | . | TRBV11-3 | CASSLGTDTEAFF | TGTGCCAGCAGCCTTGGGACTGACACTGAAGCTTTCTTT
. | TRBJ1-2 | . | TRBV29-1 | CSAQGIEDGYTF | TGCAGCGCACAGGGTATCGAGGATGGCTACACCTTC
. | TRBJ1-4 | . | TRBV25-1 | CASTSGMGNEKLFF | TGTGCCAGCACATCAGGGATGGGTAATGAAAAACTGTTTTTT
TRBD1 | TRBJ1-6 | . | TRBV5-1 | CASSPRGQNSPLHF | TGCGCCAGCAGCCCGAGGGGGCAGAATTCACCCCTCCACTTT
. | TRBJ2-5 | . | TRBV7-2 | CASSLWSGPTETQYF | TGTGCCAGCAGCTTATGGTCAGGGCCCACCGAGACCCAGTACTTC
. | TRBJ1-4 | . | TRBV4-3 | CASSQEVRAATNEKLFF | TGCGCCAGCAGCCAAGAGGTGAGAGCCGCAACTAATGAAAAACTGTTTTTT
. | TRBJ2-1 | . | TRBV6-5 | CASSLGHFGFEQFF | TGTGCCAGCAGCCTGGGACATTTTGGTTTCGAGCAGTTCTTC
. | TRBJ1-6 | . | TRBV9 | CASSVQADSGSPLHF | TGTGCCAGCAGCGTACAAGCGGACAGTGGGTCACCCCTCCACTTT
. | TRBJ2-1 | . | TRBV25-1 | CASSGSGNEQFF | TGTGCCAGCAGTGGGTCAGGCAATGAGCAGTTCTTC
TRBD1 | TRBJ1-5 | . | TRBV7-8 | CASSFDRVNNQPQHF | TGTGCCAGCAGCTTCGACAGGGTAAACAATCAGCCCCAGCATTTT
TRBD2 | TRBJ2-1 | . | TRBV19 | CASSILAGRNSYNEQFF | TGTGCCAGTAGTATACTAGCGGGACGCAACTCCTACAATGAGCAGTTCTTC
. | TRBJ2-7 | once | TRBV7-8 | CASSLVEGVNEQYF | TGTGCCAGCAGCTTAGTCGAGGGCGTGAACGAGCAGTACTTC
. | TRBJ1-3 | . | TRBV9 | CASSPSPRRGHSGNTIYF | TGTGCCAGCAGCCCCAGCCCCCGCAGGGGACACTCTGGAAACACCATATATTTT
. | TRBJ2-7 | . | TRBV5-6 | CASGLASIYEQYF | TGTGCCAGCGGCTTAGCCTCAATCTACGAGCAGTACTTC
. | TRBJ1-6 | . | TRBV9 | CASSADSYNSPLHF | TGTGCCAGCAGCGCGGACAGTTATAATTCACCCCTCCACTTT
TRBD1 | TRBJ2-5 | . | TRBV19 | CASSEQGARETQYF | TGTGCCAGTAGTGAGCAGGGGGCAAGGGAGACCCAGTACTTC
TRBD2 | TRBJ2-3 | . | TRBV5-1 | CASSLEGSGGAWDTQYF | TGCGCCAGCAGCTTGGAAGGAAGCGGGGGGGCATGGGATACGCAGTATTTT
. | TRBJ1-3 | . | TRBV30 | CAWSPWDISGNTIYF | TGTGCCTGGAGTCCCTGGGACATCTCTGGAAACACCATATATTTT
. | TRBJ1-3 | . | TRBV9 | CASSVESTGYSGNTIYF | TGTGCCAGCAGCGTAGAATCAACAGGCTACTCTGGAAACACCATATATTTT
TRBD1 | TRBJ1-5 | . | TRBV30 | CAWSPLDRGGNQPQHF | TGTGCCTGGAGTCCCTTGGACAGGGGCGGCAATCAGCCCCAGCATTTT
. | TRBJ1-2 | . | TRBV5-5 | CASSDNNYGYTF | TGTGCCAGCAGCGACAATAACTATGGCTACACCTTC
. | TRBJ1-6 | few | TRBV4-3 | CASSNRGAGNSPLHF | TGCGCCAGCAGCAACCGCGGGGCAGGCAATTCACCCCTCCACTTT
. | TRBJ2-2 | . | TRBV7-7 | CASSLAGADTGELFF | TGTGCCAGCAGCTTGGCAGGGGCAGACACCGGGGAGCTGTTTTTT
TRBD1 | TRBJ1-6 | few | TRBV7-2 | CASSPSGQLNSPLHF | TGTGCCAGCAGCCCTTCGGGACAGTTAAATTCACCCCTCCACTTT
TRBD1 | TRBJ2-7 | . | TRBV6-1 | CASSAIINRDSLSYEQYF | TGTGCCAGCAGTGCCATTATCAATCGGGACAGCCTATCCTACGAGCAGTACTTC
. | TRBJ2-5 | . | TRBV11-3 | CASSFQGGETQYF | TGTGCCAGCAGCTTTCAGGGAGGAGAGACCCAGTACTTC
TRBD2 | TRBJ2-1 | . | TRBV27 | CASSSRLATYNEQFF | TGTGCCAGCAGTTCAAGACTAGCGACCTACAATGAGCAGTTCTTC
. | TRBJ2-6 | . | TRBV7-3 | CASSSGGVPGANVLTF | TGTGCCAGCAGCTCCGGGGGAGTCCCTGGGGCCAACGTCCTGACTTTC